This T cell receptor beta chain was recorded in a study of blood T cell repertoires in COVID-19. Whole-study context: Sites across the United States, Italy and Spain contributed samples from acute and convalescent COVID-19. The analysed material was cDNA or gDNA that came from T cells, B-cell-depleted T cells, or PBMCs.

The table came from immunoSEQ multiplex PCR; TCRdb's copy has only in-frame clones and leaves some out. The sample has roughly 250,000 clones; 87% are singletons. V lost 5 bases and J lost 2, with 10 bases in between. This CDR3 comprises 14 residues. Germline V lookup: CDR1 SNHLY, CDR2 FYNNEI. V is TRBV2 and J is TRBJ2-1; the D gene is possibly TRBD2 (5 bases). Sequencing was done on a sample of peripheral blood. This receptor was obtained from a man in his sixties who had recovered from COVID-19. CDR3 nucleotide sequence: TGTGCCAGCAGTACGACTAACACCTACAATGAGCAGTTCTTC. It translates to CASSTTNTYNEQFF.